The following is a T cell receptor beta chain sequence with its context. The sample is drawn from a study of T cell changes during pregnancy in multiple sclerosis. Germline V lookup: CDR1 MNHEY, CDR2 SMNVEV (reference sequence). Unmatched junction bases numbered 5, after V lost 3 bases and J lost 5 bases. CDR3 size: 14 residues. Only in-frame clones appear in the TCRdb table, and some are missing; sequencing was by immunoSEQ multiplex PCR. The sample consists of roughly 59,000 clones, approximately 90% of them appearing once. The sequence was collected from a female donor in good health, enrolled as a control in a pregnancy study. The specimen was peripheral blood, collected in the third trimester of pregnancy. This chain uses TRBV27 with TRBJ1-2, with TRBD1 matching over 8 bases. Here the CDR3 reads CASSFGQGAYGYTF. The CDR3 DNA is TGTGCCAGCAGTTTCGGGCAGGGGGCTTATGGCTACACCTTC.